The rows below give T cell receptor beta chains drawn from one sample of a study of T cells in Graves' hyperthyroidism and ophthalmopathy. TCRdb reanalysed the multiplex PCR reads using MiXCR and keeps one entry per CDR3 protein. Of approximately 410,000 distinct CDR3 sequences detected, about 13% appear once; the ten largest clones hold 5.3%. The sample taken for sequencing was blood. These receptors were obtained from a young woman with Graves' hyperthyroidism. The CDR3 runs from the conserved cysteine through the conserved F or W. The D gene is left open where the match is weak. Not all rows give a size; the values are once, few, many and, for expanded clones, a class.

d_call	v_call	j_call	clone_size	cdr3_nt	cdr3_aa
TRBD1	TRBV5-1	TRBJ2-7	.	TGCGCCAGCGGACAGGGCCGCTACGAGCAGTACTTC	CASGQGRYEQYF
TRBD1	TRBV3-1	TRBJ1-4	few	TGTGCCAGCCAAATGGGGACAGGCCATAATGAAAAACTGTTTTTT	CASQMGTGHNEKLFF
.	TRBV9	TRBJ1-1	many	TGTGCCAGCAGCGGTCCTGTGGGGGCGAGGGCCACTGAAGCTTTCTTT	CASSGPVGARATEAFF
TRBD2	TRBV18	TRBJ2-7	.	TGTGCCAGCTCACCGTTAGCGGGCCGGAGTACTTACGAGCAGTACTTC	CASSPLAGRSTYEQYF
.	TRBV27	TRBJ1-2	many	TGTGCCAGCGGTTACAGCCTGCTACCGTCTGCTAACTATGGCTACACCTTC	CASGYSLLPSANYGYTF
.	TRBV7-9	TRBJ2-7	.	TGTGCCAGCAGCTTAATAGTTGACGAGCAGTACTTC	CASSLIVDEQYF
TRBD1	TRBV28	TRBJ2-1	.	TGTGCCAGCAGTTCCTCCAGGGGGCGAAGATCCTACAATGAGCAGTTCTTC	CASSSSRGRRSYNEQFF
TRBD2	TRBV29-1	TRBJ2-7	medium-sized	TGCAGCGTTGACGGGAGGGCCTCGGGCTCCTACGAGCAGTACTTC	CSVDGRASGSYEQYF
TRBD2	TRBV7-8	TRBJ2-3	many	TGTGCCAGCAGCCGAGGACTAGCGGGACCAGATACGCAGTATTTT	CASSRGLAGPDTQYF
TRBD2	TRBV6-2/TRBV6-3	TRBJ2-1	.	TGTGCCAGCAGCCGCCGGGACTACTACAATGAGCAGTTCTTC	CASSRRDYYNEQFF
.	TRBV6-5	TRBJ2-1	many	TGTGCCAGCAGTTACCTAATTAGACAGTCGGGCTCCTACAATGAGCAGTTCTTC	CASSYLIRQSGSYNEQFF
.	TRBV11-2	TRBJ2-3	.	TGTGCCAGCAGCTTAGAAGTCTCTGGCACAGATACGCAGTATTTT	CASSLEVSGTDTQYF
.	TRBV4-1	TRBJ1-1	many	TGCGCCAGCAGCCAAGATCGTCCAGCGAACACTGAAGCTTTCTTT	CASSQDRPANTEAFF
TRBD2	TRBV6-2/TRBV6-3	TRBJ2-2	few	TGTGCCAGCAGAACCTGGACTAGCGGGAGAGAGAACACCGGGGAGCTGTTTTTT	CASRTWTSGRENTGELFF
.	TRBV7-3	TRBJ2-5	few	TGTGCCAGCAGCAGACAAATCCAAGAGACCCAGTACTTC	CASSRQIQETQYF
TRBD1	TRBV30	TRBJ1-6	many	TGTGCCTGGTCGACAGGGAATTCACCCCTCCACTTT	CAWSTGNSPLHF
TRBD1	TRBV28	TRBJ2-2	.	TGTGCCAGCACCGAATTCCGGGACAGGGCCGGGGAGCTGTTTTTT	CASTEFRDRAGELFF
.	TRBV12-3/TRBV12-4	TRBJ2-1	many	TGTGCCAGCAGTACAGTGGTCTCCGCCTCCTACAATGAGCAGTTCTTC	CASSTVVSASYNEQFF
.	TRBV11-2	TRBJ2-7	many	TGTGCCAGCAGCTTAGTCCAGGGAGCCTACGAGCAGTACTTC	CASSLVQGAYEQYF